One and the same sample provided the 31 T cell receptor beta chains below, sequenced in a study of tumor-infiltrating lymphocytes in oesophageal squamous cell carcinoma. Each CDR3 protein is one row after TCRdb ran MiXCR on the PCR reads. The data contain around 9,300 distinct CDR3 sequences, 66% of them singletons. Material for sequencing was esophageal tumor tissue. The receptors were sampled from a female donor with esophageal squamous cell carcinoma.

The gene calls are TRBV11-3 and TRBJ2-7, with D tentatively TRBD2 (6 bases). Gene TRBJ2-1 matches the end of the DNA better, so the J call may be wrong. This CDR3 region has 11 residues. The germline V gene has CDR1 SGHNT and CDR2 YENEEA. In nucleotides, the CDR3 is TGTGCCAGCAGCTTTGGGAGGGAGCAGTTCTTC. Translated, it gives CASSFGREQFF.

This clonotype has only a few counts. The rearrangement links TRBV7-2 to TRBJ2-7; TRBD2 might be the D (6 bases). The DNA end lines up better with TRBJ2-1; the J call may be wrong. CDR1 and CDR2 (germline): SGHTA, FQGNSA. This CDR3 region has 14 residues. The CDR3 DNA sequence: TGTGCCAGCAGCTTAGCCACTAGCATAAATGAGCAGTTCTTC. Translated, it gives CASSLATSINEQFF.

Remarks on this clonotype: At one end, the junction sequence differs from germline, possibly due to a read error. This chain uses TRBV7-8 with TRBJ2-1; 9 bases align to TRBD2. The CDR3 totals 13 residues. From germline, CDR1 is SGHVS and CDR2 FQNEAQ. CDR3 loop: CASSYRTGTSSIF. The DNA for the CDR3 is TGTGCCAGCAGCTACCGAACCGGGACTAGCAGTATCTTC.

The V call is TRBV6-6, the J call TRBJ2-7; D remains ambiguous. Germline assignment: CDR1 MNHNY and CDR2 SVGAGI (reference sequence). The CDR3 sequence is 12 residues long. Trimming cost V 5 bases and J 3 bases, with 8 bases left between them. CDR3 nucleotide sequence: TGTGCCAGCAGTGAGAGGTACTACGAGCAGTACTTC. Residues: CASSERYYEQYF.

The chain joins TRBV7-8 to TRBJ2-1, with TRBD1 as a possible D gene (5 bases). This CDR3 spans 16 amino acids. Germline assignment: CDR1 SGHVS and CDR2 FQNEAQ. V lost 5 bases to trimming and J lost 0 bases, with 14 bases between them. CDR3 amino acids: CASSRKGPNSYNEQFF. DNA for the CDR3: TGTGCCAGCAGCCGCAAGGGGCCAAACTCCTACAATGAGCAGTTCTTC. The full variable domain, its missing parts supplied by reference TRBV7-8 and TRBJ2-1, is GAGVSQSPRYKVAKRGQDVALRCDPISGHVSLFWYQQALGQGPEFLTYFQNEAQLDKSGLPSDRFFAERPEGSVSTLKIQRTQQEDSAVYLCASSRKGPNSYNEQFFGPGTRLTVL.

The CDR3 nucleotides are TGTGCCAGCAGCCCACAGGGGAACATTCAGTACTTC. Its translation: CASSPQGNIQYF. The chain has TRBV7-9 and TRBJ2-4, with 7 bases that match TRBD1. Germline-derived CDR1 and CDR2 are SEHNR and FQNEAQ (reference sequence). The trim removed 5 bases at V and 7 bases at J, leaving 2 bases unmatched. This CDR3 comprises 12 residues.

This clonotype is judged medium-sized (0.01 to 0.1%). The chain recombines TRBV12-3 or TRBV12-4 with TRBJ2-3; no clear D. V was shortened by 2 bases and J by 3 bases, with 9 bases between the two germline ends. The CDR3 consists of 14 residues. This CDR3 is CASSLSGRTDTQYF. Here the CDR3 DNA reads TGTGCCAGCAGTTTATCTGGACGGACAGATACGCAGTATTTT.

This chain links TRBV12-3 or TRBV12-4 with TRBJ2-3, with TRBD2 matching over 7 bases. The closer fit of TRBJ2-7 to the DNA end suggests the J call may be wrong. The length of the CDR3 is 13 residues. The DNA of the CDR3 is TGTGCCAGCAGCCCCAGCGGGATTTCCGAGCAGTACTTC. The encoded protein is CASSPSGISEQYF.

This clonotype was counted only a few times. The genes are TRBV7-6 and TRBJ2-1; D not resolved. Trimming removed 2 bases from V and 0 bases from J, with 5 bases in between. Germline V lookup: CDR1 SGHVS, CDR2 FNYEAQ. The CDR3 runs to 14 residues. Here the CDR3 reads CASSLLISYNEQFF. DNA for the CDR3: TGTGCCAGCAGCTTATTGATCTCCTACAATGAGCAGTTCTTC.

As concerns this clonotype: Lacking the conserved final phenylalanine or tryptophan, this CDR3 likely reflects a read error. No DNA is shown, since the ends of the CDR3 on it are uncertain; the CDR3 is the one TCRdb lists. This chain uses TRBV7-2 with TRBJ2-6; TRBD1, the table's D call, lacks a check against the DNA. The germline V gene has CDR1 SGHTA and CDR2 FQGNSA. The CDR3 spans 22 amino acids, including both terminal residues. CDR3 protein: CASSLRALGGANSGSYEQYFGA.

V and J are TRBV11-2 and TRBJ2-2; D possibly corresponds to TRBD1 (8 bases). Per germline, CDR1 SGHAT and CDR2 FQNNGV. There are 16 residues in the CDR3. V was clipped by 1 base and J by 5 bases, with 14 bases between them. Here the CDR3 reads CASSLGGQGGTGELFF. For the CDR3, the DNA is TGTGCCAGCAGCTTAGGAGGACAGGGAGGGACCGGGGAGCTGTTTTTT.

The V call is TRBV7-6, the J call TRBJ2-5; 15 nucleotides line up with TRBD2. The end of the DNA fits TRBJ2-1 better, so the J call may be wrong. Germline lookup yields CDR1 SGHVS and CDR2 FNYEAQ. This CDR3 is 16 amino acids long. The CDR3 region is CASSRRTSGGAVEQFF. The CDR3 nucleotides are TGTGCCAGCAGCCGACGGACTAGCGGGGGGGCTGTTGAGCAGTTCTTC.

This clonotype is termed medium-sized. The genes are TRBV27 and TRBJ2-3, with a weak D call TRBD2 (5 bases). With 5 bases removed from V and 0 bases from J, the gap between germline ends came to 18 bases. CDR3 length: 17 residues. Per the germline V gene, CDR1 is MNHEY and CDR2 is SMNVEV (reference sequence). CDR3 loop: CASSPQLGSYSTDTQYF. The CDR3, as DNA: TGTGCCAGCAGTCCCCAACTAGGCTCCTATAGCACAGATACGCAGTATTTT.

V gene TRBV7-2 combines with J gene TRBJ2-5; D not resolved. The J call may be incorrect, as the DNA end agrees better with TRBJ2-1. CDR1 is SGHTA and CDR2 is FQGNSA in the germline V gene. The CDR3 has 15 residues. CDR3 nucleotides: TGTGCCAGCAGCTTAGGAAAGGCCCGTAAAGAGACCCAGTTCTTC. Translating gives CASSLGKARKETQFF.

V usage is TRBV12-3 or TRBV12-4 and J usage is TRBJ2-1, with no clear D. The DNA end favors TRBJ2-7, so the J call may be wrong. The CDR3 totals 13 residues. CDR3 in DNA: TGTGCCAGCAGTTTAAAGGTCGAGACGGCGCAGTACTTC. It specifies CASSLKVETAQYF.

The CDR3 here is CASSLRLAGGDETQYF. CDR3 DNA: TGTGCCAGCAGCTTGCGACTAGCGGGAGGAGATGAGACCCAGTACTTC. This chain connects TRBV5-4 to TRBJ2-5; 13 bases align to TRBD2. This CDR3 spans 16 amino acids. CDR1 and CDR2 from the germline V gene are SGHNT and YYREEE (reference sequence). V lost 1 base and J lost 5; bases outside the gene matches: 5.

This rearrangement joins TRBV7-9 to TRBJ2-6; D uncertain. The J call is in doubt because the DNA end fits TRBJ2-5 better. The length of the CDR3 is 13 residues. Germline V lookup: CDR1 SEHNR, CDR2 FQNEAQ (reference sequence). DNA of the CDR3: TGTGCCAGCAGCCCCCCGGGTGGAGAGACCCAGTACTTC. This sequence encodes CASSPPGGETQYF.

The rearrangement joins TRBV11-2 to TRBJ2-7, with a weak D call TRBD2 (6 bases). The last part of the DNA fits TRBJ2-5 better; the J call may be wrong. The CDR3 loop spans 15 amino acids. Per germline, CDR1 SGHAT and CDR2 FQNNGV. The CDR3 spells CASSRFWRDQETQYF. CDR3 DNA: TGTGCCAGCAGTAGGTTTTGGAGGGACCAAGAGACCCAGTACTTC.

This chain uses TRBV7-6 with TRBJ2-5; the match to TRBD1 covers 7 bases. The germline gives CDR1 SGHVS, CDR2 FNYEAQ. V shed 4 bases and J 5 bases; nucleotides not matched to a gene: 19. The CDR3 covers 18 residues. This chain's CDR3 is CASSSSNRGRRGLETQYF. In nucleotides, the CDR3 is TGTGCCAGCAGCTCTTCTAACAGGGGACGACGCGGGCTGGAGACCCAGTACTTC.

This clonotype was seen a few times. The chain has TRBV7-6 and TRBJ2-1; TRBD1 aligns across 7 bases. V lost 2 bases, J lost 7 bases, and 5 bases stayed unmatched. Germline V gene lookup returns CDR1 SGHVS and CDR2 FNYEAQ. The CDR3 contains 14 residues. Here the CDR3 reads CASSLTQGENEQFF. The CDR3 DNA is TGTGCCAGCAGCTTAACCCAGGGGGAAAATGAGCAGTTCTTC. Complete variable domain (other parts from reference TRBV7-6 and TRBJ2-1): GAGVSQSPRYKVTKRGQDVALRCDPISGHVSLYWYRQALGQGPEFLTYFNYEAQQDKSGLPNDRFSAERPEGSISTLTIQRTEQRDSAMYRCASSLTQGENEQFFGPGTRLTVL.

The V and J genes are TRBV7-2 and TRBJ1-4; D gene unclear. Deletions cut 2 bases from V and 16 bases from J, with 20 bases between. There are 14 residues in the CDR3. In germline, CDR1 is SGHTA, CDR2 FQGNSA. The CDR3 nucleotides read TGTGCCAGCAGCTTATTGTCCGCAACAGATACGCAGTTTTTT. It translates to CASSLLSATDTQFF. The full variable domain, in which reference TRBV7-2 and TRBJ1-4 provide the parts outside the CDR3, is GAGVSQSPSNKVTEKGKDVELRCDPISGHTALYWYRQSLGQGLEFLIYFQGNSAPDKSGLPSDRFSAERTGGSVSTLTIQRTQQEDSAVYLCASSLLSATDTQFFGSGTQLSVL.

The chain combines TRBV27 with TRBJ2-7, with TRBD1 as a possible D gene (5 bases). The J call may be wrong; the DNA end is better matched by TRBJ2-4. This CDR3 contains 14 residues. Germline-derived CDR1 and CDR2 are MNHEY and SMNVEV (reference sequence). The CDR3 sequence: CASSLQGSGNIQYF. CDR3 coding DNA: TGTGCCAGCAGTTTACAGGGATCTGGGAACATTCAGTACTTC.

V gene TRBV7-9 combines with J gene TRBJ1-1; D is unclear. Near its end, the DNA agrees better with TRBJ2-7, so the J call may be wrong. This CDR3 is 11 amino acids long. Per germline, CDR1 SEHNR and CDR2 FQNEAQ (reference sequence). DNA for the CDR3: TGTGCCAGCAGCTTAGTCCGGGAGCAGTACTTC. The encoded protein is CASSLVREQYF.

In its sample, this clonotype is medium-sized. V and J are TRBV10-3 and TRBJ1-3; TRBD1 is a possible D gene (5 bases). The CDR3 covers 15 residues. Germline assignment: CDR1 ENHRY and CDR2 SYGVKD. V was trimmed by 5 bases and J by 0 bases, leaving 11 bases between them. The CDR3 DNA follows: TGTGCCATCAGTCGGGACTCTTTCTCTGGAAACACCATATATTTT. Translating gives CAISRDSFSGNTIYF.

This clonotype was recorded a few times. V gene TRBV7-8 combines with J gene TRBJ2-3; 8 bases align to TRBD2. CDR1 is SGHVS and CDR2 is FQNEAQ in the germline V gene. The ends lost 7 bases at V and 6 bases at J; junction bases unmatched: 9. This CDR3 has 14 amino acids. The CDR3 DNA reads TGTGCCAGCACTTCTTTAGCGGGAATGGATACGCAGTATTTT. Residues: CASTSLAGMDTQYF.

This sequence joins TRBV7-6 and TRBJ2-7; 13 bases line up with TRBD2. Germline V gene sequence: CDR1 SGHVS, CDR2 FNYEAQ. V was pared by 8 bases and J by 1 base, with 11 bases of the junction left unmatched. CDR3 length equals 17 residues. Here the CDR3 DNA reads TGTGCCAGCGCTACGACTAGCGGGAGGTACCGATCCTACGAGCAGTACTTC. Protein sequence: CASATTSGRYRSYEQYF.

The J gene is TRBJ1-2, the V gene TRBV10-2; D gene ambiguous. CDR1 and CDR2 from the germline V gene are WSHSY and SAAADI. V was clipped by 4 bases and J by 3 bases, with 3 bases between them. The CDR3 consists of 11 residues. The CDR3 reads CASSADYGYTF. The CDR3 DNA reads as TGCGCCAGCAGTGCCGACTATGGCTACACCTTC.

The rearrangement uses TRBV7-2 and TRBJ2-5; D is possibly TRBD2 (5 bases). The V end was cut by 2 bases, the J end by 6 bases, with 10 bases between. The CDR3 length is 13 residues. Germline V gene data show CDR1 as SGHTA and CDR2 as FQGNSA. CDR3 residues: CASSLLETKTQYF. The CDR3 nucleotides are TGTGCCAGCAGCTTATTGGAGACTAAGACCCAGTACTTC.

The CDR3 spells CASSADRGETQYF. CDR3 in DNA: TGTGCCAGCAGCGCGGACAGGGGGGAGACCCAGTACTTC. This chain connects TRBV7-3 to TRBJ2-7; TRBD1 matches at 10 bases. The J call is doubtful: the DNA matches TRBJ2-5 better. Germline CDR1 SGHTA, CDR2 FQGTGA. The CDR3 loop spans 13 amino acids.

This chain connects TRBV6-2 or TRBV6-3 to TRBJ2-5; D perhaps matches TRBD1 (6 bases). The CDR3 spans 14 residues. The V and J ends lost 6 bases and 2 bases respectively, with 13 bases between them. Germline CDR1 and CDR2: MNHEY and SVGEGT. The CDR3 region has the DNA TGTGCCAGCAGCTGGACAGATGGGCAAGAGACCCAGTACTTC. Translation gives CASSWTDGQETQYF.

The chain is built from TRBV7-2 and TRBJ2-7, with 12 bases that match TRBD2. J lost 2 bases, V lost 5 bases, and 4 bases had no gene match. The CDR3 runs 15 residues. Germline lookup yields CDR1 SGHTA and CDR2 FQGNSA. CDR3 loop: CASSTRLAGAYEQYF. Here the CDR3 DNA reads TGTGCCAGCAGCACCCGACTAGCGGGAGCCTACGAGCAGTACTTC.